What follows are 5 T cell receptor beta chains derived from one specimen sequenced in a study of blood T cells in healthy people across ages. The second PCR ran 7 to 11 cycles with a sample-barcoded 5' primer and J-beta primers. TCRdb processed the 5' RACE reads anew with MiXCR; each CDR3 protein has one entry. The sample contains approximately 730,000 distinct CDR3 sequences, about 42% of which appear only once. Material for sequencing was blood. The source is an older woman in good health.

This sequence joins TRBV29-1 and TRBJ2-3, with TRBD2 matching 9 bases. The J segment lost 0 bases and the V segment lost 8 bases, leaving 6 bases of the junction unmatched. This CDR3 spans 14 amino acids. CDR1 and CDR2 from the germline V gene are SQVTM and ANQGSEA. This CDR3 is CSMRRGGSTDTQYF. In DNA, the CDR3 is TGCAGCATGAGGCGGGGGGGCAGCACAGATACGCAGTATTTT.

This clonotype showed up just a few times. The chain carries TRBV20-1 and TRBJ2-3; 7 positions match TRBD1. CDR1 DFQATT and CDR2 SNEGSKA come from the germline V gene (reference sequence). V gave up 8 bases and J gave up 6 bases; unmatched junction bases: 14. The CDR3 is 14 amino acids. CDR3 bases: TGCAGTCCCCGCAAGTTAGGGGGCCTGGATACGCAGTATTTT. Protein sequence: CSPRKLGGLDTQYF.

The chain combines TRBV7-6 with TRBJ1-6, with 8 positions matching TRBD1. Germline V gene sequence: CDR1 SGHVS, CDR2 FNYEAQ. The V gene end was trimmed by 1 base and the J gene end by 8 bases; junction bases not matched to a gene: 4. This CDR3 has 15 residues. In DNA, the CDR3 is TGTGCCAGCAGCTTAGGAACAGGGGGGGATTCACCCCTCCACTTT. It is translated as CASSLGTGGDSPLHF.

This clonotype came up a few times. The chain couples TRBV6-6 to TRBJ1-1, with D hard to call. Germline V CDR1 and CDR2: MNHNY, SVGAGI (reference sequence). There are 13 residues in the CDR3. V lost 5 bases to trimming and J lost 3 bases, with 10 bases between them. The CDR3 spells CASSPRIDTEAFF. The CDR3 nucleotides are TGTGCCAGCAGTCCCCGGATCGACACTGAAGCTTTCTTT.

The chain uses TRBV12-3 or TRBV12-4 and TRBJ2-2, with 7 bases fitting TRBD1. The CDR3 runs 13 residues. V trimming: 7 bases; J trimming: 7 bases; junction bases outside the gene matches: 6. The CDR3 DNA follows: TGTGCCAGCAACCCACAGGGGAACGGGGAGCTGTTTTTT. Protein: CASNPQGNGELFF.